This T cell receptor beta chain comes out of a study of blood T cell repertoires in COVID-19. Whole-study context: PBMCs, B-cell-depleted T cells, or T cells provided the cDNA or gDNA that made up the material.

Enrollees, about 18 to 100 years old, lived in approximately 25 US areas. Membership in each cohort depended on participant-reported clinical history. In the source study's methods: Counts of nucleated cells, estimated from reference gene primer amplification, were obtained. Assay used: immunoSEQ multiplex PCR; TCRdb lists only in-frame clones, some missing. The V and J calls and clone size were taken over from that table, and D and trimming were inferred from the DNA. The top ten clones hold about 2.1% of a sample with about 400,000 clones, 88% of them seen once. From germline, CDR1 is SGHDN and CDR2 FVKESK. This CDR3 has 16 residues. The germline V and J ends were trimmed by 1 base and 4 bases, with 14 bases remaining between them.

Sequencing was performed on PBMCs or T cells enriched from blood (not recorded which). The sequence came from a woman aged 40 to 50 with acute COVID-19. This chain connects TRBV14 to TRBJ2-1; D is possibly TRBD2 (7 bases). The CDR3 DNA follows: TGTGCCAGCAGCCAAGCCGGCGGGGGCCCATACAATGAGCAGTTCTTC. This translates into CASSQAGGGPYNEQFF.